This passage covers 23 T cell receptor beta chains from one sample sequenced in a study of blood T cell repertoires in COVID-19. Method: immunoSEQ multiplex PCR; TCRdb's copy keeps in-frame clones and lacks some. The repertoire holds about 74,000 clones, 70% to 90% seen once, with 1.9% in the top ten. Sequenced: peripheral blood. The receptors were gathered from a woman older than 75 with active or convalescent COVID-19.

The chain has TRBV5-4 and TRBJ2-7, with TRBD1 matching 10 bases. The length of the CDR3 is 17 residues. The V segment lost 0 bases and the J segment 3 bases; nucleotides outside the gene matches: 9. Looked up from germline, CDR1 is SGHNT and CDR2 is YYREEE (reference sequence). This CDR3 is CASSLERGTGALYEQYF. In DNA, the CDR3 is TGTGCCAGCAGCTTGGAGAGGGGGACAGGGGCACTCTACGAGCAGTACTTC.

The genes are TRBV25-1 and TRBJ1-6; tentative D call: TRBD1 (5 bases). V was shortened by 3 bases and J by 7 bases, with 13 bases between the two germline ends. Per germline, CDR1 MGHDK and CDR2 SYGVNS. The CDR3 is 15 residues long. CDR3 protein: CASSEPTGGNSPLHF. The CDR3, as DNA: TGTGCCAGCAGTGAGCCCACGGGGGGAAATTCACCCCTCCACTTT. Supplemented by reference TRBV25-1 and TRBJ1-6, the full variable domain reads EADIYQTPRYLVIGTGKKITLECSQTMGHDKMYWYQQDPGMELHLIHYSYGVNSTEKGDLSSESTVSRIRTEHFPLTLESARPSHTSQYLCASSEPTGGNSPLHFGNGTRLTVT.

This clone was detected once. This rearrangement joins TRBV4-1 to TRBJ2-2; D may be TRBD2 (7 bases). Trimming pared 4 bases from V and 6 bases from J, leaving 15 bases between. This CDR3 has 15 amino acids. From germline, CDR1 is MGHRA and CDR2 YSYEKL. The CDR3 coding sequence is TGCGCCAGCAGCCCCGGGGGGCAGTTATCCGGGGAGCTGTTTTTT. Protein: CASSPGGQLSGELFF.

This clone has a handful of counts. The gene calls are TRBV18 and TRBJ2-2; 9 positions match TRBD1. Looked up from germline, CDR1 is KGHSH and CDR2 is LQKENI. The ends lost 5 bases at V and 0 bases at J; junction bases unmatched: 16. The CDR3 covers 20 residues. In DNA form, the CDR3 reads TGTGCCAGCTCATCCCTCGGGACAGGGACTTTCTTGGCGAACACCGGGGAGCTGTTTTTT. Translating gives CASSSLGTGTFLANTGELFF.

This sequence joins TRBV5-1 and TRBJ2-1; TRBD2 is a possible D gene (6 bases). This CDR3 has 14 residues. V dropped 0 bases and J dropped 8 bases, with 12 bases sitting between them. CDR1 SGHRS and CDR2 YFSETQ come from the germline V gene. The DNA of the CDR3 is TGCGCCAGCAGCTTGGATACTAGCATCGATGAGCAGTTCTTC. The encoded protein is CASSLDTSIDEQFF.

J is TRBJ1-2 and V is TRBV10-1; 7 bases are a match to TRBD1. CDR3 size: 14 residues. After removal of 6 bases from V and 4 bases from J, the junction contained 8 bases not matched to a gene. The germline V gene has CDR1 WNHNN and CDR2 SYGVQD (reference sequence). The CDR3 loop is CASSPDRWGYGYTF. The DNA of the CDR3 is TGCGCCAGCAGCCCGGACAGGTGGGGCTATGGCTACACCTTC.

This rearrangement joins TRBV29-1 to TRBJ1-4; D perhaps matches TRBD1 (5 bases). This CDR3 spans 13 amino acids. V lost 5 bases, J lost 2 bases, and 9 bases lay in between. Germline CDR1 is SQVTM and CDR2 is ANQGSEA. CDR3 sequence reads: CSVPGDTNEKLFF. CDR3 DNA sequence: TGCAGCGTTCCGGGGGATACTAATGAAAAACTGTTTTTT.

V usage is TRBV18 and J usage is TRBJ2-7; tentative D call: TRBD1 (7 bases). Trimming left V 3 bases short and J 4 bases short, with 16 bases between. CDR3 length: 15 residues. CDR1 is KGHSH, CDR2 LQKENI, per germline. CDR3 bases: TGTGCCAGCTCACCCCCAGGGGGGCAAATGTACGAGCAGTACTTC. It specifies CASSPPGGQMYEQYF.

The chain has TRBV19 and TRBJ2-7, with 7 bases aligning to TRBD2. This CDR3 spans 14 amino acids. From germline, CDR1 is LNHDA and CDR2 SQIVND (reference sequence). The J segment lost 1 base and the V segment lost 3 bases, leaving 3 bases of the junction unmatched. The chain's CDR3 is CASSMLGLSYEQYF. For the CDR3, the DNA is TGTGCCAGTAGTATGTTGGGACTATCCTACGAGCAGTACTTC.

The rearrangement joins TRBV6-5 to TRBJ1-2; 9 positions match TRBD1. V gave up 6 bases and J gave up 4 bases; unmatched junction bases: 9. CDR1 is MNHEY and CDR2 is SVGAGI in the germline V gene. The CDR3 has 15 amino acids. The CDR3 is CASSPRDRAFYGYTF. The CDR3 DNA follows: TGTGCCAGCAGCCCCCGGGACAGGGCCTTCTATGGCTACACCTTC.

The count of this clone is one. This chain joins TRBV3-1 (or the pseudogene TRBV3-2) and TRBJ1-2, with 10 nucleotides matching TRBD1. Germline loops: CDR1 LGHDT, CDR2 YNNKEL (reference sequence). The length of the CDR3 is 14 residues. Unmatched junction bases numbered 7, after V lost 4 bases and J lost 8 bases. The CDR3 reads CASSPDRGRGGYTF. The DNA for the CDR3 is TGTGCCAGCAGCCCCGACAGGGGGCGAGGCGGCTACACCTTC.

The chain joins TRBV6-2 or TRBV6-3 to TRBJ2-3, with D tentatively TRBD2 (5 bases). V lost 2 bases and J 5 bases, leaving 11 bases between the germline ends. The germline V gene has CDR1 MNHEY and CDR2 SVGEGT. The CDR3 consists of 14 residues. CDR3 DNA: TGTGCCAGCAGTTACGTTCTAGCCCGAGATACGCAGTATTTT. It codes for CASSYVLARDTQYF.

This clone was recorded a few times. The CDR3 loop is CASSEGGGRETQYF. CDR3 bases: TGTGCCAGCAGTGAAGGGGGGGGTAGAGAGACCCAGTACTTC. The chain recombines TRBV25-1 with TRBJ2-5; 7 nucleotides match TRBD2. The CDR3 has 14 residues. Germline V gene data show CDR1 as MGHDK and CDR2 as SYGVNS. Trimming removed 2 bases from V and 4 bases from J; junction bases left unmatched: 4. Based on the CDR3 plus reference TRBV25-1 and TRBJ2-5, the full variable domain is EADIYQTPRYLVIGTGKKITLECSQTMGHDKMYWYQQDPGMELHLIHYSYGVNSTEKGDLSSESTVSRIRTEHFPLTLESARPSHTSQYLCASSEGGGRETQYFGPGTRLLVL.

CDR3 sequence: CASSPTQTGRGYNEQFF. For the CDR3, the DNA is TGTGCCAGCAGCCCCACGCAGACGGGGAGGGGTTACAATGAGCAGTTCTTC. The J gene is TRBJ2-1, the V gene TRBV11-3; the match to TRBD2 covers 7 bases. V gave up 5 bases and J gave up 4 bases; unmatched junction bases: 14. Per germline, CDR1 SGHNT and CDR2 YENEEA. The CDR3 runs 17 residues.

The gene calls are TRBV4-2 and TRBJ2-7; 11 bases align to TRBD2. The CDR3 has 17 residues. Germline lookup yields CDR1 LGHNA and CDR2 YNFKEQ. The trim removed 1 base at V and 7 bases at J, leaving 12 bases unmatched. The CDR3 DNA sequence: TGTGCCAGCAGCCAAGGGTCAAATCTGGGACTAGCGGTTGAGCAGTACTTC. Amino acid sequence: CASSQGSNLGLAVEQYF.

The CDR3 DNA follows: TGTGCCAGCAGTTTAAACGGCCAAGAGACCCAGTACTTC. This codes for CASSLNGQETQYF. The J gene is TRBJ2-5, the V gene TRBV27; D uncertain. CDR1 and CDR2 (germline): MNHEY, SMNVEV (reference sequence). This CDR3 has 13 residues. V was pared by 2 bases and J by 1 base, with 5 bases between.

This clone was counted only a few times. This sequence joins TRBV7-9 and TRBJ1-3; D perhaps matches TRBD1 (6 bases). The CDR3 is 16 residues long. Trimming took off 0 bases at V and 0 bases at J, with 9 bases between the two ends. Germline lookup yields CDR1 SEHNR and CDR2 FQNEAQ (reference sequence). The CDR3 nucleotides read TGTGCCAGCAGCTTAGCGGGGGCAGGCTCTGGAAACACCATATATTTT. This codes for CASSLAGAGSGNTIYF.

The chain combines TRBV9 with TRBJ2-5; weak D call: TRBD1 (6 bases). The CDR3 contains 15 residues. The V and J ends lost 3 bases and 2 bases respectively, with 14 bases between them. The V gene's germline CDR1 is SGDLS and CDR2 YYNGEE. CDR3: CASSGQATPQETQYF. CDR3 DNA: TGTGCCAGCAGCGGACAGGCGACCCCTCAAGAGACCCAGTACTTC.

This clone was seen just once. This chain links TRBV11-2 with TRBJ1-2; 7 bases line up with TRBD1. V lost 5 bases and J lost 3; bases outside the gene matches: 9. The CDR3 is 15 amino acids. Germline V lookup: CDR1 SGHAT, CDR2 FQNNGV. The CDR3 region is CASSHAGGSDYGYTF. CDR3 DNA sequence: TGTGCCAGCAGCCACGCAGGGGGATCTGACTATGGCTACACCTTC.

The table lists this clone with a count of one. Within the sample, other DNA sequences also encode this same CDR3. The genes are TRBV6-5 and TRBJ2-7; D not resolved. Germline CDR1 MNHEY, CDR2 SVGAGI. V lost 6 bases and J lost 3, with 6 bases in between. This CDR3 region has 11 residues. This CDR3 reads CASSPLYEQYF. CDR3 nucleotide sequence: TGTGCCAGCAGCCCCCTCTACGAGCAGTACTTC.

This clone has just one count. V is TRBV3-1 (or the pseudogene TRBV3-2) and J is TRBJ1-1; 7 nucleotides align to TRBD1. The CDR3 is made up of 17 amino acids. V was clipped by 1 base and J by 0 bases; unmatched bases: 8. Germline loops: CDR1 LGHDT, CDR2 YNNKEL (reference sequence). The DNA for the CDR3 is TGTGCCAGCAGCCAAGGGGTAGTAGGGGGCTTGAACACTGAAGCTTTCTTT. As protein: CASSQGVVGGLNTEAFF.

The rearrangement uses TRBV7-8 and TRBJ1-3; 8 nucleotides line up with TRBD1. The CDR3 runs 19 residues. The germline V gene has CDR1 SGHVS and CDR2 FQNEAQ. Losses at the gene ends were 0 bases for V and 0 bases for J; bases not matched to a gene: 10. The CDR3 DNA is TGTGCCAGCAGCTTAGCCCCTCCGACAGGGGCTTTCTCTGGAAACACCATATATTTT. This encodes CASSLAPPTGAFSGNTIYF.

The chain links TRBV7-6 to TRBJ1-1; TRBD1 matches at 10 bases. V gave up 4 bases and J gave up 8 bases; unmatched junction bases: 13. CDR1 is SGHVS, CDR2 FNYEAQ, per germline. The length of the CDR3 is 16 residues. In DNA form, the CDR3 reads TGTGCCAGCAGCTCCCTTCTGGACGGGACAGGGGTAGAAGCTTTCTTT. Translating it yields CASSSLLDGTGVEAFF.